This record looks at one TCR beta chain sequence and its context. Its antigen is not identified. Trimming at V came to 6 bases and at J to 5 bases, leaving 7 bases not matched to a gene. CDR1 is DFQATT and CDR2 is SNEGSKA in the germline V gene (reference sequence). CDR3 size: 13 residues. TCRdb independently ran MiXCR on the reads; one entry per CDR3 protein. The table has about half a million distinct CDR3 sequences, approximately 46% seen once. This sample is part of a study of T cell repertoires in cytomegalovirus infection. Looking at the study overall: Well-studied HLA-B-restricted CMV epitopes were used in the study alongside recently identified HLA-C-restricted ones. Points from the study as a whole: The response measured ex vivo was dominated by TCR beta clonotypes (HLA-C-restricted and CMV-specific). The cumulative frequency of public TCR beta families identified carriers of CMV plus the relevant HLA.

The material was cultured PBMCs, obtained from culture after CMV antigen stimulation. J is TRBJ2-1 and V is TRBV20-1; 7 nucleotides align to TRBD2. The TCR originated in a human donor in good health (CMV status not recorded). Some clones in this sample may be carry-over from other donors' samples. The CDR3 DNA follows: TGCAGTGCAGCCCCGGGAGGCAACAATGAGCAGTTCTTC. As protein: CSAAPGGNNEQFF.